Listed below are T cell receptor beta chains from one sample, sequenced in a study of beta chain features in type 1 diabetes. Measured with immunoSEQ multiplex PCR; TCRdb has only the in-frame clones, and not every one. The table records under 850,000 clones, about an eighth of them present only once. Sample: naive CD4+ T cells from blood. The receptors shown here come from a man between 18 and 29 years old with type 1 diabetes. Each CDR3 is given with its conserved first and last residue. Each record gives: V gene, D gene, J gene, clone size, CDR3 DNA, CDR3 protein. The D gene is left open where the match is weak. The size entry is marked missing in some rows and otherwise reads once, few, many or a size class.

TRBV7-9	.	TRBJ1-5	few	TGTGCCAGCAGCTTAGAGGGGACCTTGGGCCAGCCCCAGCATTTT	CASSLEGTLGQPQHF
TRBV27	.	TRBJ2-1	few	TGTGCCAGCAGTTTATCCCGGGACTACAATGAGCAGTTCTTC	CASSLSRDYNEQFF
TRBV5-6	.	TRBJ2-3	few	TGTGCCAGCACGACTTGGACGCATGCGAGAACAGATACGCAGTATTTT	CASTTWTHARTDTQYF
TRBV19	.	TRBJ2-1	few	TGTGCCAGTAGCCCTGTGGAGGGAGGGGGATACAATGAGCAGTTCTTC	CASSPVEGGGYNEQFF
TRBV7-2	.	TRBJ2-5	few	TGTGCCAGCAGCTCCCCCCGGCGGGACCGCCCAGAGACCCAGTACTTC	CASSSPRRDRPETQYF
TRBV15	.	TRBJ2-2	.	TGTGCCACCAGCAGTGCCTTGGGCCCTGGGGGGGAGCTGTTTTTT	CATSSALGPGGELFF
TRBV6-1	.	TRBJ2-1	.	TGTGCCAGCAGTGACCCGGTGGGAGGCAATGAGCAGTTCTTC	CASSDPVGGNEQFF
TRBV7-9	.	TRBJ2-7	.	TGTGCCAGCAGCCCGCCCAACTCCTACGAGCAGTACTTC	CASSPPNSYEQYF
TRBV29-1	TRBD2	TRBJ2-4	.	TGCAGCGTTGCCAGGGAGGGGAACATTCAGTACTTC	CSVAREGNIQYF
TRBV2	.	TRBJ2-7	.	TGTGCCAGCACGCAGGGATCCTACGAGCAGTACTTC	CASTQGSYEQYF
TRBV6-6	TRBD2	TRBJ2-5	.	TGTGCCAGCAGTTCCACCTATAGCGGGGGGCAAGAGACCCAGTACTTC	CASSSTYSGGQETQYF
TRBV20-1	.	TRBJ2-5	.	TGCAGTGCTAGGGCGGGGGAGACCCAGTACTTC	CSARAGETQYF
TRBV19	.	TRBJ1-5	few	TGTGCCAGTAGTCCGAGGAGGGAGGGGGGCAATCAGCCCCAGCATTTT	CASSPRREGGNQPQHF
TRBV7-8	TRBD1	TRBJ1-5	.	TGTGCCAGCAGCATCCTTGACAGGGAGCAACAGCCCCAGCATTTT	CASSILDREQQPQHF
TRBV21-1	.	TRBJ2-7	few	TGTGCCGCTAGGACAGGGAAAAGATACGAGCAGTACTTC	CAARTGKRYEQYF
TRBV4-2	.	TRBJ2-7	few	TGTGCCAGCAGCCGAGCACAGGGAGCCTACGAGCAGTACTTC	CASSRAQGAYEQYF
TRBV5-1	.	TRBJ2-2	.	TGCGCCAGCAGCTTGGCACCCGGGGCGGCGAGGGAGCTGTTTTTT	CASSLAPGAARELFF
TRBV14	TRBD1	TRBJ1-2	few	TGTGCCAGCAGTGACATTCCGGGACAGTCTTATGGCTACACCTTC	CASSDIPGQSYGYTF
TRBV14	TRBD1	TRBJ2-7	few	TGTGCCAGCAGCCAGGAGGGACAGGCACTCTACGAGCAGTACTTC	CASSQEGQALYEQYF
TRBV28	.	TRBJ2-7	.	TGTGCCAGCAGCCTAATGGAAAACTCCTACGAGCAGTACTTC	CASSLMENSYEQYF
TRBV18	.	TRBJ1-5	.	TGTGCCAGCTCACTCACAGACCCCGCAGACAATCAGCCCCAGCATTTT	CASSLTDPADNQPQHF
TRBV5-1	.	TRBJ2-2	.	TGCGCCAGCAGCTTGAGTATGTCGGGGACCGGGGAGCTGTTTTTT	CASSLSMSGTGELFF
TRBV29-1	.	TRBJ2-7	few	TGCAGCGTCCTCAGGGGTCCCGAGCAGTACTTC	CSVLRGPEQYF
TRBV4-1	.	TRBJ2-7	few	TGCGCCAGCAGCCAATCGGCCATCTCCTACGAGCAGTACTTC	CASSQSAISYEQYF
TRBV11-2	.	TRBJ1-6	.	TGTGCCAGCAGCCCGCAGGGGCATAATTCACCCCTCCACTTT	CASSPQGHNSPLHF
TRBV29-1	TRBD1	TRBJ1-2	.	TGCAGCGTTGAAGTTTCCCAGGGGGCGCGGGACTATGGCTACACCTTC	CSVEVSQGARDYGYTF
TRBV29-1	.	TRBJ2-7	few	TGCAGCGTTGGAGGGGGGCGATACGAGCAGTACTTC	CSVGGGRYEQYF
TRBV29-1	.	TRBJ1-4	.	TGCAGCGTTGGGGGGGGTGCAACTAATGAAAAACTGTTTTTT	CSVGGGATNEKLFF
TRBV11-3	.	TRBJ1-1	few	TGTGCCAGCAGCTTAGAAGAGGGGTGGGCTGAAGCTTTCTTT	CASSLEEGWAEAFF
TRBV11-3	.	TRBJ2-7	few	TGTGCCAGCAGCTTAGGAGGGAGCTCCTACGAGCAGTACTTC	CASSLGGSSYEQYF
TRBV7-2	.	TRBJ2-5	.	TGTGCCAGCAGCCACAACCAGGGGCCCCAAGAGACCCAGTACTTC	CASSHNQGPQETQYF
TRBV30	TRBD1	TRBJ1-2	.	TGTGCCTGGAGTGAACCGGGACAGGGGACTAACTATGGCTACACCTTC	CAWSEPGQGTNYGYTF
TRBV2	.	TRBJ2-3	few	TGTGCCAGTGGTTACATTACAGATACGCAGTATTTT	CASGYITDTQYF
TRBV2	.	TRBJ1-1	.	TGTGCCAGCAGTGTAGGCCAGAACACTGAAGCTTTCTTT	CASSVGQNTEAFF
TRBV30	.	TRBJ2-2	few	TGTGCCTGGTCTACTAGTGGGCGCGGGGAGCTGTTTTTT	CAWSTSGRGELFF
TRBV30	TRBD1	TRBJ1-1	.	TGTGCCAGCGATGCTCGGACAGGGAGTCTGAACACTGAAGCTTTCTTT	CASDARTGSLNTEAFF
TRBV5-1	.	TRBJ1-5	.	TGCGCCAGCAGCTTAACACAGGGAGGGGATCAGCCCCAGCATTTT	CASSLTQGGDQPQHF
TRBV4-1	.	TRBJ2-7	few	TGCGCCAGCAGCATTGGCCCGGGCTCCTACGAGCAGTACTTC	CASSIGPGSYEQYF
TRBV7-2	.	TRBJ2-5	.	TGTGCCAGCAGCTGGGGATCGGGCAGGGAAGAGACCCAGTACTTC	CASSWGSGREETQYF
TRBV6-5	.	TRBJ1-1	.	TGTGCCAGCAGTTATGGAGGGAACACTGAAGCTTTCTTT	CASSYGGNTEAFF
TRBV6-5	.	TRBJ1-5	few	TGTGCCAGCAGCCCGGACGGGGGACAGCCCCAGCATTTT	CASSPDGGQPQHF
TRBV5-1	.	TRBJ2-1	few	TGCGCCAGCAGCTTGGGGTCTAGCGACAATGAGCAGTTCTTC	CASSLGSSDNEQFF
TRBV29-1	.	TRBJ1-5	.	TGCAGCGTCATTGACATGGCCAACCAGCCCCAGCATTTT	CSVIDMANQPQHF
TRBV12-2	.	TRBJ2-7	once	TGTGCAAGTCGCTTCAGCTGCCCCAAGAAGGGAGTTAGGTTCTCCTACGAGCAGTACTTC	CASRFSCPKKGVRFSYEQYF
TRBV6-6	.	TRBJ1-1	.	TGTGCCAGCAGTTTCAAGCTCCGGAACACTGAAGCTTTCTTT	CASSFKLRNTEAFF
TRBV18	.	TRBJ1-5	.	TGTGCCAGCTCACTCAACAGGGGCAATCAGCCCCAGCATTTT	CASSLNRGNQPQHF
TRBV28	.	TRBJ1-4	.	TGTGCCAGCACCACCGGCGTTTTCGGTGAAAAACTGTTTTTT	CASTTGVFGEKLFF
TRBV9	.	TRBJ1-2	.	TGTGCCAGCAGCGATACCCGACAGTCCTATGGCTACACCTTC	CASSDTRQSYGYTF
TRBV6-5	TRBD1	TRBJ1-5	.	TGTGCCAGCACCGGGACAGGGATGAGTCAGCCCCAGCATTTT	CASTGTGMSQPQHF